The clone carrying this T cell receptor beta chain showed up just a few times. This CDR3 has 14 residues. Germline V gene data show CDR1 as LNHDA and CDR2 as SQIVND (reference sequence). The ends were cut back, 5 bases at V and 1 base at J, with 11 bases in the middle. This entry belongs to a study of T cells in Graves' hyperthyroidism and ophthalmopathy. From RNA transcripts, TCR beta CDR3 regions were amplified. First-round RT-PCR targeting the TCR CDR3 was performed with the HTBI primer set. TCRdb recomputed calls from the multiplex PCR reads with MiXCR, one row per CDR3 protein. The table has 540,000 or so distinct CDR3 sequences, less than 20% seen once.

The sample taken for sequencing was blood. The V gene is TRBV19, the J gene TRBJ1-1, with a tentative D call TRBD1 (5 bases). This TCR came from a woman aged 25-40 years with Graves' hyperthyroidism. This CDR3 reads CASSALGENTEAFF. The DNA for the CDR3 is TGTGCCAGTAGTGCATTGGGGGAGAACACTGAAGCTTTCTTT.